The rows below give T cell receptor beta chains drawn from one sample of a study of PD-L1 blockade in urothelial cancer. This table comes from immunoSEQ multiplex PCR, and its TCRdb copy is limited to in-frame clones, with some not included. This sample has around 100,000 clones, with roughly 91% found just once. This material consisted of PBMCs, taken around atezolizumab (anti-PD-L1) treatment. The origin of the receptors is a man in his sixties with urothelial cancer. Both conserved end residues are part of each CDR3. D genes are given only for firm matches. Only part of the rows carry a size: once, few, many, or a class if the clone is expanded.

>TRBD2|.|TRBJ2-3|TRBV7-9
TGTGCCAGCAGCTTGCTAGCGGGGGGTTCTAGCACAGATACGCAGTATTTT
CASSLLAGGSSTDTQYF
>TRBD2|.|TRBJ2-3|TRBV30
TGTGCCTGGAGTGGAGGGCGGGAGGCCAACACAGATACGCAGTATTTT
CAWSGGREANTDTQYF
>TRBD1|.|TRBJ1-2|TRBV30
TGTGCCGGGACAGGGGGCAACTATGGCTACACCTTC
CAGTGGNYGYTF
>.|.|TRBJ1-1|TRBV28
TGTGCCAGCATCCGCGGTATGAACACTGAAGCTTTCTTT
CASIRGMNTEAFF
>.|.|TRBJ2-3|TRBV9
TGTGCCAGCAGCGTAGCTCTAGGGAGCGGCACAGATACGCAGTATTTT
CASSVALGSGTDTQYF
>.|once|TRBJ2-7|TRBV5-1
TGCGCCAGCAGCTTGGACTTAGCGTCCTCCTACGAGCAGTACTTC
CASSLDLASSYEQYF
>.|.|TRBJ1-2|TRBV6-5
TGTGCCAGCAGCCCAGGCCCGCAGATCTATGGCTACACCTTC
CASSPGPQIYGYTF
>.|once|TRBJ1-1|TRBV28
TGTGCCAGCAGCCCCGGACAGAACACTGAAGCTTTCTTT
CASSPGQNTEAFF
>TRBD1|.|TRBJ1-6|TRBV4-1
TGCGCCAGCAGCCAAGTGGGGACAGGGGCCTCACCCCTCCACTTT
CASSQVGTGASPLHF
>.|.|TRBJ1-2|TRBV30
TGTGCCTGGAGTGTGGCAGGGGAAGGCGGCTACACCTTC
CAWSVAGEGGYTF
>.|.|TRBJ1-1|TRBV4-1
TGCGCCAGCAGCCAAGGGGCGAGAGATGGTACTGAAGCTTTCTTT
CASSQGARDGTEAFF
>TRBD1|.|TRBJ2-7|TRBV28
TGTGCCAGCAGTTCGCCGGGACAGGGGAGCTACGAGCAGTACTTC
CASSSPGQGSYEQYF
>.|.|TRBJ2-2|TRBV6-1
TGTGCCAGCAGGGGACAACAGGGAGTCCCCGGGGAGCTGTTTTTT
CASRGQQGVPGELFF
>TRBD2|.|TRBJ2-1|TRBV7-7
TGTGCCAGCAGCCCGTTGGTCTACGGGGGGGGATCCTACAATGAGCAGTTCTTC
CASSPLVYGGGSYNEQFF
>TRBD1|.|TRBJ1-1|TRBV10-3
TGTGCCATCAGCTCTCCGGGACAGGCGAACACTGAAGCTTTCTTT
CAISSPGQANTEAFF
>.|.|TRBJ2-7|TRBV28
TGTGCCAGCAGTTTTCGAGCGGGTGAGCAGTACTTC
CASSFRAGEQYF
>.|.|TRBJ1-1|TRBV15
TGTGCCACCACTCCAGGGGTAGAGGGGACTGAAGCTTTCTTT
CATTPGVEGTEAFF
>TRBD1|.|TRBJ2-3|TRBV29-1
TGCAGCGCTCGACAGGGAGCAACAACAGATACGCAGTATTTT
CSARQGATTDTQYF
>.|.|TRBJ2-7|TRBV6-6
TGTGCCAGCAGATGGACGGGAACCTACGAGCAGTACTTC
CASRWTGTYEQYF
>TRBD2|.|TRBJ2-3|TRBV6-5
TGTGCCAGCACTAAGCGGGAGGGGATGACAGATACGCAGTATTTT
CASTKREGMTDTQYF
>TRBD2|once|TRBJ2-3|TRBV18
TGTGCCAGCTCACCAGGCGGGGGGCATACGCAGTATTTT
CASSPGGGHTQYF
>.|.|TRBJ1-5|TRBV6-6
TGTGCCAGCAGCCCGGGGTTTAGCAATCAGCCCCAGCATTTT
CASSPGFSNQPQHF
>.|few|TRBJ1-2|TRBV7-2
TGTGCCAGCAGCTTTGGGGCCCTCGGCAGCTATGGCTACACCTTC
CASSFGALGSYGYTF
>.|.|TRBJ2-1|TRBV5-6
TGTGCCAGCCGTCAACAGGGAGGGAATGAGCAGTTCTTC
CASRQQGGNEQFF
>TRBD1|.|TRBJ1-2|TRBV7-2
TGTGCCAGCAGTAAGAGAGGGGGCGTCTCCTACGGCGGCTACACCTTC
CASSKRGGVSYGGYTF
>TRBD1|few|TRBJ2-2|TRBV19
TGTGCCAGTAGTGAGGACAGGGGAAGTGGAAGCGGCGGGGAGCTGTTTTTT
CASSEDRGSGSGGELFF
>TRBD1|.|TRBJ1-1|TRBV19
TGTGCCAGTACCGCCCCCGGGACAGGGGTAGCTTTCTTT
CASTAPGTGVAFF
>TRBD1|.|TRBJ1-6|TRBV7-2
TGTGCCAGCAGCTTAGGATGGACAGGAAGGAGCTCCTATAATTCACCCCTCCACTTT
CASSLGWTGRSSYNSPLHF
>TRBD2|.|TRBJ2-7|TRBV5-1
TGCGCCAGCAGCCCCTTAGCGGGAGACAGCTACGAGCAGTACTTC
CASSPLAGDSYEQYF
>.|.|TRBJ1-1|TRBV7-9
TGTGCCAGCAGCCTAATACAGGGCACTGAAGCTTTCTTT
CASSLIQGTEAFF
>TRBD1|.|TRBJ1-2|TRBV6-1
TGTGCCAGCAGTGAGGGACAGGGACGGAGTGGCTACACCTTC
CASSEGQGRSGYTF
>TRBD1|.|TRBJ1-5|TRBV29-1
TGCAGCGTTCGTACAGGGGTCGGGCAGCCCCAGCATTTT
CSVRTGVGQPQHF
>TRBD2|few|TRBJ2-1|TRBV30
TGTGCCTGGAGTGGGATTAGCGGGAGTCTAAATGAGCAGTTCTTC
CAWSGISGSLNEQFF
>.|.|TRBJ1-1|TRBV7-3
TGTGCCAGCAGCCCTCAGGGAGGTCTGAACACTGAAGCTTTCTTT
CASSPQGGLNTEAFF
>TRBD1|.|TRBJ1-1|TRBV27
TGTGCCAGCAGTACAGGGGGCGGTCTCACTGAAGCTTTCTTT
CASSTGGGLTEAFF
>.|.|TRBJ2-5|TRBV5-8
TGTGCCAGCAGCTTGGGACAGGCCCAAGAGACCCAGTACTTC
CASSLGQAQETQYF
>TRBD1|.|TRBJ1-1|TRBV5-1
TGCGCCAGCAGCTTGGACAGGGGTGGTGAAGCTTTCTTT
CASSLDRGGEAFF
>.|.|TRBJ1-5|TRBV5-6
TGTGCCAGCAGCTTGTATGTTGTTGGCAATCAGCCCCAGCATTTT
CASSLYVVGNQPQHF
>TRBD1|.|TRBJ2-3|TRBV9
TGTGCCAGCAGCCCCCGCCCCCCTTTACAGGGGACGGATACGCAGTATTTT
CASSPRPPLQGTDTQYF
>.|.|TRBJ2-5|TRBV2
TGTGCCAGCAGTCAGAGGCTAGCAGAAGAGACCCAGTACTTC
CASSQRLAEETQYF
>TRBD2|.|TRBJ2-5|TRBV29-1
TGCAGCGTTGAAGATCGCCCACCTCAGCGGGGACAAGAGACCCAGTACTTC
CSVEDRPPQRGQETQYF
>.|.|TRBJ1-5|TRBV6-5
TGTGCCAGCAGTTTTACGGGTGGCCAGCCCCAGCATTTT
CASSFTGGQPQHF